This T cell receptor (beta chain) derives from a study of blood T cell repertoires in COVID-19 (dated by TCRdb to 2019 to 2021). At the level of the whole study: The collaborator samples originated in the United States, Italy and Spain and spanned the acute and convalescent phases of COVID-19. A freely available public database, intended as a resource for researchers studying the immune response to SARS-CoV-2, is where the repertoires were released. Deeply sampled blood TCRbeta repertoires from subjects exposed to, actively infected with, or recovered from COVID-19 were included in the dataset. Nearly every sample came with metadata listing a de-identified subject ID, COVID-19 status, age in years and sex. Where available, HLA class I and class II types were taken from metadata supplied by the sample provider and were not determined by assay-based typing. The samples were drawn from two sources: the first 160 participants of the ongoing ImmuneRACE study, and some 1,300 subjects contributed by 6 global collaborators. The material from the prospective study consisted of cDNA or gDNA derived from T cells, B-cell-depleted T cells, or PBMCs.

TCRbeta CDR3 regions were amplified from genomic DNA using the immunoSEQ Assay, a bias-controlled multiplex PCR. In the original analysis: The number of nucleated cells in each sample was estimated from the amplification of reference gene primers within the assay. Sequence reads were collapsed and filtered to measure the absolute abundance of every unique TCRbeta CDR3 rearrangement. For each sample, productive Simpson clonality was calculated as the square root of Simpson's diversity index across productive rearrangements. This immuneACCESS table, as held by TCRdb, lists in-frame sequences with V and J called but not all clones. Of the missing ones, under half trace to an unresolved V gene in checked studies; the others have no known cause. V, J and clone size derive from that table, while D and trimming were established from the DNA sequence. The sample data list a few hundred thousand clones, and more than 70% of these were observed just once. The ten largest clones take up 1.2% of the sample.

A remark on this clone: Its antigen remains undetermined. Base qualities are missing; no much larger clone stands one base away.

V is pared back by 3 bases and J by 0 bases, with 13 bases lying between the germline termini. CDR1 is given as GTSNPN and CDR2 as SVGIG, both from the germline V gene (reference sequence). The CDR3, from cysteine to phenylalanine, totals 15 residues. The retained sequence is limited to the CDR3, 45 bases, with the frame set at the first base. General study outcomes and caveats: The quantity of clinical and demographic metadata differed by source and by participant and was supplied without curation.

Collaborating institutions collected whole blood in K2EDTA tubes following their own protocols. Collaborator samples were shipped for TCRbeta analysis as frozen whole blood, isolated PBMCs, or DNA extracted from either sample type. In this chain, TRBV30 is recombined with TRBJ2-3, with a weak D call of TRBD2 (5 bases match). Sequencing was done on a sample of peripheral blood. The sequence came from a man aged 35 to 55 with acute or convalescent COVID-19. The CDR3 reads CAWSPPRTSTDTQYF. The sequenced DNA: TGTGCCTGGAGCCCACCACGGACTAGCACAGATACGCAGTATTTT.